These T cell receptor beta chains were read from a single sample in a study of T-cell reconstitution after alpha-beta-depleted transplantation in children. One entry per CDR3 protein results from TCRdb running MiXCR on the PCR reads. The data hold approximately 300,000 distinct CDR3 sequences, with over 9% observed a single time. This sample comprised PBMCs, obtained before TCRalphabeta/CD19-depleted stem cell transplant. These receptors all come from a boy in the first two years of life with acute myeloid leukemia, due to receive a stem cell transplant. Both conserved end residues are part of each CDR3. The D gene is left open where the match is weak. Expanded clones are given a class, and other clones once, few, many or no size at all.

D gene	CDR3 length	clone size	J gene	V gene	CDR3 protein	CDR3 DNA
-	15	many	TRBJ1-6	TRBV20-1	CSATQPAPVNSPLHF	TGCAGTGCTACCCAACCGGCTCCTGTGAATTCACCCCTCCACTTT
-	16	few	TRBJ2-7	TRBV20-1	CSARDPVGTSSYEQYF	TGCAGTGCTAGAGACCCCGTAGGGACTTCCTCCTACGAGCAGTACTTC
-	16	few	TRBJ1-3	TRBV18	CASSPPSGTPKLEIYF	TGTGCCAGCTCACCACCGTCCGGGACACCCAAATTGGAAATATATTTT
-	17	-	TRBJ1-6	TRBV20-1	CSATRGSGSLYNSPLHF	TGCAGTGCTACCCGGGGATCGGGGTCGCTTTATAATTCACCCCTCCACTTT
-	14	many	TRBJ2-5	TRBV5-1	CASSLVAEGETQYF	TGCGCCAGCAGCTTGGTAGCGGAAGGGGAGACCCAGTACTTC
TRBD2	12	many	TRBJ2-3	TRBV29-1	CSASGGTDTQYF	TGCAGCGCTAGCGGGGGTACAGATACGCAGTATTTT
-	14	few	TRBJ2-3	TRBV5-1	CASSSNTWTDTQYF	TGCGCCAGCAGCTCCAATACCTGGACAGATACGCAGTATTTT
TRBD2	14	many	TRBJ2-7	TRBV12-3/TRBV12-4	CASRPGTSGSSQYF	TGTGCCAGCAGGCCCGGGACTAGCGGGAGTTCGCAGTACTTC
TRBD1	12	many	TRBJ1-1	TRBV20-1	CSATGTGPEAFF	TGCAGTGCCACCGGGACAGGCCCTGAAGCTTTCTTT
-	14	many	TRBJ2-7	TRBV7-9	CASSLARIPYEQYF	TGTGCCAGCAGCTTAGCCAGGATCCCCTACGAGCAGTACTTC
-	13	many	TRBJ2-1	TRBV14	CASSQVVLGEQFF	TGTGCCAGCAGCCAAGTTGTTCTTGGTGAGCAGTTCTTC
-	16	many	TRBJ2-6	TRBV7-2	CASSPWGARGANVLTF	TGTGCCAGCAGCCCATGGGGGGCGCGAGGGGCCAACGTCCTGACTTTC
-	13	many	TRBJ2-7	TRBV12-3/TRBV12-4	CASSPGNSYEQYF	TGTGCCAGCAGTCCTGGAAACTCCTACGAGCAGTACTTC
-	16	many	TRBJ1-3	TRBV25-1	CASSEGWRSSGNTIYF	TGTGCCAGCAGTGAGGGGTGGAGGTCCTCTGGAAACACCATATATTTT
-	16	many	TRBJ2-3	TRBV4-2	CASSQEPLVTTDTQYF	TGTGCCAGCAGCCAAGAACCCCTAGTAACCACAGATACGCAGTATTTT
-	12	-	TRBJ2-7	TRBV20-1	CSASRQVYEQYF	TGCAGTGCGAGCCGACAGGTTTACGAGCAGTACTTC
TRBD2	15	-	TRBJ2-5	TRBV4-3	CASSSALAGEETQYF	TGCGCCAGCAGCTCCGCACTAGCGGGAGAAGAGACCCAGTACTTC
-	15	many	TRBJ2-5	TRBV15	CATSRAPGQKETQYF	TGTGCCACCAGCAGAGCCCCCGGACAGAAAGAGACCCAGTACTTC
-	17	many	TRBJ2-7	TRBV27	CASSSQPGGNPFSEQYF	TGTGCCAGCAGTTCCCAGCCGGGGGGCAACCCGTTTAGCGAGCAGTACTTC
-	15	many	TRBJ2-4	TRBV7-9	CASTIGPLGQDIQYF	TGTGCCAGCACCATAGGTCCGCTAGGGCAAGACATTCAGTACTTC
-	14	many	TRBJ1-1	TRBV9	CASSVDGGNTEAFF	TGTGCCAGCAGCGTAGACGGGGGGAACACTGAAGCTTTCTTT
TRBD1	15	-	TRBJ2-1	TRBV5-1	CASSLAGTGNNEQFF	TGCGCCAGCAGCTTGGCCGGGACAGGGAACAATGAGCAGTTCTTC
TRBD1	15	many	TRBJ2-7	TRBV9	CASSATRDRTYEQYF	TGTGCCAGCAGCGCGACGAGGGACAGAACCTACGAGCAGTACTTC
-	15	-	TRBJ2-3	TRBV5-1	CASSHRQTNTDTQYF	TGCGCCAGCAGCCATAGACAGACAAACACAGATACGCAGTATTTT
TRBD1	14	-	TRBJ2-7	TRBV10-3	CAIAPGQGSGEQYF	TGTGCCATCGCCCCGGGACAGGGTTCGGGCGAGCAGTACTTC
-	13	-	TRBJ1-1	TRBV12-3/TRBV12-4	CARSLTGNTEAFF	TGTGCCCGCAGTCTGACAGGGAACACTGAAGCTTTCTTT